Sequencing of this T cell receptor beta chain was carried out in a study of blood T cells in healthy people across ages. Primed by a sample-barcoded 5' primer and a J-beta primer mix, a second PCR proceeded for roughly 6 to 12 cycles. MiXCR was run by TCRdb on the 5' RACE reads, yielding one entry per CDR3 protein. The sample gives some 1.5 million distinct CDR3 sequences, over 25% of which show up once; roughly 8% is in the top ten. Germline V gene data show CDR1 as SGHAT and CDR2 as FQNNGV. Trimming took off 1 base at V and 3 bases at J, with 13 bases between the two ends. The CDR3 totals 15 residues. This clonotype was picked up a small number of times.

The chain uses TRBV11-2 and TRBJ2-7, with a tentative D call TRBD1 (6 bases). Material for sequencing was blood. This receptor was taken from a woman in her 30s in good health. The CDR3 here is CASSLAGVGFYEQYF. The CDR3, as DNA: TGTGCCAGCAGCTTAGCAGGGGTGGGGTTCTACGAGCAGTACTTC.